This T cell receptor beta chain was documented in a study of T cells in Graves' hyperthyroidism and ophthalmopathy. General study results and limits: With a median lead of about 6.9 months before onset, the model predicted ophthalmopathy. Most thyroid clonotypes that were expanded above 0.001 also turned up in blood.

The V gene's germline CDR1 is SNHLY and CDR2 FYNNEI. V shed 4 bases and J shed 5 bases, with 6 bases lying between them. CDR3 length equals 12 residues. RNA transcripts provided the source from which TCR beta CDR3 regions were amplified. HTBI primers were the set used in a first-round RT-PCR of the TCR CDR3. One entry per CDR3 protein, called by TCRdb with MiXCR from the multiplex PCR reads. In the table there are 380,000 or so distinct CDR3 sequences, 15% to 20% of which are singletons. Turning to this clonotype: Antigen specificity is unknown. A much larger clone lies a single base off, so this may be a read error. No conserved phenylalanine or tryptophan is present at the end of the CDR3, so a read error is the likely explanation.

The chain joins TRBV2 to TRBJ1-5; no reliable D call. The sequencing sample was made of blood. The TCR was taken from a woman aged 18-35 years with Graves' hyperthyroidism. The CDR3 bases are TGTGCCAGCAGTGGAGAGGATCAGCCCCAGCATCAT. It specifies CASSGEDQPQHH.